The clone carrying this T cell receptor beta chain was observed once. The CDR3 spans 17 residues. Trimming pared 0 bases from V and 6 bases from J, leaving 15 bases between. Germline V gene sequence: CDR1 LGHDT, CDR2 YNNKEL (reference sequence). The repertoire was sequenced with immunoSEQ multiplex PCR; TCRdb's copy has only in-frame clones and lacks some. The sample has 100,000 to 150,000 clones, around 92% seen once. The data derive from a study of control samples from healthy donors and cancer patients. This chain joins TRBV3-1 (or the pseudogene TRBV3-2) and TRBJ1-6; D remains unclear. This sequence originates from a man aged 80 or over with head and neck cancer. The sequencing sample was made of PBMCs. This CDR3 reads CASSQERLGQLNSPLHF. The CDR3 bases are TGTGCCAGCAGCCAAGAGAGGCTCGGGCAACTTAATTCACCCCTCCACTTT.